The rows below give T cell receptor beta chains drawn from one sample of a study of T cell repertoires in cytomegalovirus infection. TCRdb re-analysed the reads in MiXCR, keeping a single row per CDR3 protein. The data show 97,000 or so distinct CDR3 sequences, approximately 16% seen once. Sequencing used PBMCs. These receptors originate from a human donor in good health (CMV status not recorded). Some clones in this sample may be carry-over from other donors' samples. The CDR3 runs from the conserved cysteine through the conserved F or W. A D gene is named only where the DNA matches it firmly. Clone size is given for some rows only: seen once, a few or many times, or a class if the clone is expanded.

>TRBV29-1|TRBJ1-2|NA|few|13
TGCAGCGTCTCTGACAGGCGAGGTGATGGCTACACCTTC
CSVSDRRGDGYTF
>TRBV2|TRBJ1-5|NA|many|13
TGTGCCAGCAGTGCAGGGGAGTATCAGCCCCAGCATTTT
CASSAGEYQPQHF
>TRBV19|TRBJ1-3|NA|NA|14
TGTGCCACCCATTCCGGGACTTCTCCGTCCACCATATATTTT
CATHSGTSPSTIYF
>TRBV12-3/TRBV12-4|TRBJ1-2|TRBD1|NA|13
TGTGCCAGCAGTTTAGCACAGGGGATCGGCTACACCTTC
CASSLAQGIGYTF
>TRBV12-5|TRBJ1-3|NA|few|19
TGTGCTAGTGGTTTGGTACTCGGCAGGTACCCCCTATCTGGAAACACCATATATTTT
CASGLVLGRYPLSGNTIYF
>TRBV7-2|TRBJ2-3|NA|many|13
TGTGCCAGCAGCTTATATAGCACAGATACGCAGTATTTT
CASSLYSTDTQYF
>TRBV11-3|TRBJ1-1|NA|few|14
TGTGCCAGCAGCTTAACTTCAGGCAACACTGAAGCTTTCTTT
CASSLTSGNTEAFF
>TRBV11-2|TRBJ2-5|TRBD2|many|16
TGTGCCAGCAGCTCCTCACTAGCGGGGGTTGATGAGACCCAGTACTTC
CASSSSLAGVDETQYF
>TRBV7-2|TRBJ1-5|NA|many|13
TGTGCCAGCAGCTTAGCGCGGGATCAGCCCCAGCATTTT
CASSLARDQPQHF
>TRBV27|TRBJ2-1|NA|few|15
TGTGCCAGCAGTTTTACCCGACAGGCCGGAGATGAGCAGTTCTTC
CASSFTRQAGDEQFF
>TRBV7-3|TRBJ1-2|NA|NA|13
TGTGCCAGCAGCTTAAGAGCGGGGAATGGCTACACCTTC
CASSLRAGNGYTF
>TRBV7-2|TRBJ1-4|TRBD1|NA|15
TGTGCCAGCAGCCAAGACAGGGCCTCGGTGGAAAAACTGTTTTTT
CASSQDRASVEKLFF
>TRBV27|TRBJ2-5|NA|NA|14
TGTGCCAGCAGTGACTCCCAGGACCCAGAGACCCTGTACTTC
CASSDSQDPETLYF
>TRBV2|TRBJ1-1|NA|many|13
TGTGCCAGCAGTCCCTACATATACACTGAAGCTTTCTTT
CASSPYIYTEAFF
>TRBV2|TRBJ2-5|TRBD2|many|18
TGTGCCAGCAGTGCCCTTGGGGTAGCGGGGCTCCTTCAAGAGACCCAGTACTTC
CASSALGVAGLLQETQYF
>TRBV7-3|TRBJ2-1|TRBD2|NA|16
TGTGCCAGCAGCTCCGGCCCGGGACTAGCGATCGGCGAGCAGTTCTTC
CASSSGPGLAIGEQFF
>TRBV7-9|TRBJ1-4|NA|many|14
TGTGCCAGCAGCGGACACCTAACTAATGAAAAACTGTTTTTT
CASSGHLTNEKLFF
>TRBV5-1|TRBJ2-3|NA|few|13
TGCGCCAGCAGCTTGGTGGGCACAGATACGCAGTATTTT
CASSLVGTDTQYF
>TRBV20-1|TRBJ1-2|NA|NA|15
TGCAGTGCTAGAGATGGGCAGGGAACTAACTATGGCTACACCTTC
CSARDGQGTNYGYTF
>TRBV7-6|TRBJ1-1|NA|few|11
TGTGCCAGCAGCTTAACCCTCGAAGCTTTCTTT
CASSLTLEAFF
>TRBV20-1|TRBJ1-3|TRBD1|few|15
TGCAGTGCTAGAGATGCCGGGACAGCTGGAAACACCATATATTTT
CSARDAGTAGNTIYF
>TRBV15|TRBJ1-3|NA|NA|14
TGTGCCACCAGCAGAGAAGGGACTGGAAACACCATATATTTT
CATSREGTGNTIYF
>TRBV7-2|TRBJ2-5|NA|many|15
TGTGCCAGCACGCAACAACAGGGACCACAAGAGACCCAGTACTTC
CASTQQQGPQETQYF
>TRBV6-4|TRBJ2-1|NA|NA|14
TGTGCCAGCAGTGACCGGGGGTTCGACAATGAGCAGTTCTTC
CASSDRGFDNEQFF
>TRBV7-6|TRBJ1-6|NA|many|17
TGTGCCAGCAGCTTAGGATCGGTCCGCTCCTATAATTCACCCCTCCACTTT
CASSLGSVRSYNSPLHF
>TRBV5-1|TRBJ1-1|NA|NA|11
TGCGCCAGCAGAGCGGGGATCAAAACTTTCTTT
CASRAGIKTFF
>TRBV5-1|TRBJ1-1|NA|many|13
TGTGCCAGCAGCTTAGGCTTGAACACTGAAGCTTTCTTT
CASSLGLNTEAFF
>TRBV12-3/TRBV12-4|TRBJ2-1|NA|few|15
TGTGCCAGCAGTTTAGGCAGGGGCTATACTAATGAGCAGTTCTTC
CASSLGRGYTNEQFF
>TRBV23-1|TRBJ2-6|NA|few|24
TGCGCCAGCAGTCAAGTACCGGGACGGTGGTTTTGCTCTGGGGGTTGCTCTGGGGCCAACGTCCTGACTTTC
CASSQVPGRWFCSGGCSGANVLTF
>TRBV20-1|TRBJ1-3|NA|NA|12
TGCAGTGCTAGTGAATCCGGAAACACCATATATTTT
CSASESGNTIYF
>TRBV9|TRBJ1-2|NA|few|12
TGTGCCAGCAGCGAGGGATTCTATGGCTACACCTTC
CASSEGFYGYTF
>TRBV6-1|TRBJ1-1|NA|few|14
TGTGCCAGCACTAACATCGGCCAGGGGTACGCAGCTTTCTTT
CASTNIGQGYAAFF
>TRBV20-1|TRBJ1-2|TRBD1|NA|14
TGCAGTGCCCCACCCGGGGACAGTCTTTATGGCTACACCTTC
CSAPPGDSLYGYTF
>TRBV29-1|TRBJ2-4|TRBD1|NA|13
TGCAGCGTTTCCGGGACAGGTGGAAACATTCAGTACTTC
CSVSGTGGNIQYF
>TRBV28|TRBJ2-5|TRBD2|many|14
TGTGCCAGCAGACTAGCGGGGATTCAAGAGACCCAGTACTTC
CASRLAGIQETQYF
>TRBV5-1|TRBJ2-4|NA|NA|14
TGCGCCAGCAGCTTCGGGATCAGGGAAAACATTCAGTACTTC
CASSFGIRENIQYF
>TRBV19|TRBJ2-5|TRBD2|NA|16
TGTGCCAGTAGTATAGGGAAGAGCGGGGGGGCCGAGACCCAGTACTTC
CASSIGKSGGAETQYF
>TRBV7-9|TRBJ1-5|NA|many|14
TGTGCCAGCAGCCCCATAGGGGCCCCTGGCTCTCAGCATTTT
CASSPIGAPGSQHF
>TRBV14|TRBJ2-5|TRBD2|NA|15
TGTGCCAGCAGCCAATTCTCCAGCGGGGGAGAGACCCAGTACTTC
CASSQFSSGGETQYF
>TRBV20-1|TRBJ1-2|TRBD1|few|13
TGCAGTGTTATAGAGGCGACAGGGGAAGGCTACACCTTC
CSVIEATGEGYTF
>TRBV7-2|TRBJ2-7|NA|many|14
TGTGCCAGCAGCGCTAGACAGGAATCCTACGAGCAGTACTTC
CASSARQESYEQYF
>TRBV5-4|TRBJ2-5|NA|few|13
TGTGCCAGCAGCTTGGCGGGAAAAGAGACCCAGTACTTC
CASSLAGKETQYF
>TRBV6-8|TRBJ1-6|NA|NA|15
TGTGCCAGCAGTTACTCGCGGGGGATCAATTCACCCCTCCACTTT
CASSYSRGINSPLHF
>TRBV5-1|TRBJ2-5|TRBD2|NA|16
TGCGCCAGCAGCTTGGGCGCCTTAGCGGGACGTGAGACCCAGTACTTC
CASSLGALAGRETQYF
>TRBV29-1|TRBJ2-1|TRBD1|NA|14
TGCAGCGTTGAGGGCTGGACAGGGGGCAATGAGCAGTTCTTC
CSVEGWTGGNEQFF
>TRBV7-2|TRBJ2-7|NA|many|15
TGTGCCAGCAGGCGCCAGGGGCTTGCCTCCTACGAGCAGTACTTC
CASRRQGLASYEQYF
>TRBV7-2|TRBJ2-3|NA|NA|14
TGTGCCAGCCGACCGCAGTTGAGCACAGATACGCCGTATTTT
CASRPQLSTDTPYF
>TRBV9|TRBJ1-5|NA|NA|14
TGTGCCAGCAGCGTCGGGGGTGCTAATCAGCCCCAGCATTTT
CASSVGGANQPQHF
>TRBV19|TRBJ1-5|NA|few|15
TGTGCCAGTAGTATGGGACCGAGTCTCGATCAGCCCCAGCATTTT
CASSMGPSLDQPQHF
>TRBV7-9|TRBJ1-4|NA|many|13
TGTGCCAGCAGCTTGATGTTCGGAGAAAAACTGTTTTTT
CASSLMFGEKLFF